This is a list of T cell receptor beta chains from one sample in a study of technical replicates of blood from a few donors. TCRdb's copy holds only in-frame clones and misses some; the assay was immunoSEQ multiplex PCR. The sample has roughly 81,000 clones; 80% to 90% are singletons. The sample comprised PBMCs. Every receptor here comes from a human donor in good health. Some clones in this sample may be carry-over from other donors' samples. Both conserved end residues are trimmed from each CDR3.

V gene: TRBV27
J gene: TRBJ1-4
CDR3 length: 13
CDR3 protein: ASSPSPGPNEKLF

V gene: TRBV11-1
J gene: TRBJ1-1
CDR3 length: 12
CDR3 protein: ASSPERGNTEAF

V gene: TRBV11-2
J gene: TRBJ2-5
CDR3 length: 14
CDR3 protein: ASSSSGTGGQETQY

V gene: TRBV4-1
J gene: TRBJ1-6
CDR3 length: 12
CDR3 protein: ASSRDDRNSPLH

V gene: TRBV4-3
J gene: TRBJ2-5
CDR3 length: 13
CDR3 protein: ASSQGAGGGETQY

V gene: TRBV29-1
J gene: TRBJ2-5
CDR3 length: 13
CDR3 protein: SVDRPTGRQETQY

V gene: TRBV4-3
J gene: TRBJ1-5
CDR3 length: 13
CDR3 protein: ASSHRRGGGQPQH

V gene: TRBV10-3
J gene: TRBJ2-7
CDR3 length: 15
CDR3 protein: AISDVTSGYPRYEQY

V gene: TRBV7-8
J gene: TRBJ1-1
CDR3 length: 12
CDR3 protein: ASSFVRGQTEAF

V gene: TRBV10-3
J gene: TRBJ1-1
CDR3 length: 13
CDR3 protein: AISESDRGTTEAF

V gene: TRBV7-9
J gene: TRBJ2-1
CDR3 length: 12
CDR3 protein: ASSGQISYNEQF

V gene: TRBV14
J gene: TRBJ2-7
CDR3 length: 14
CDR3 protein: ASSQGAGLIVYEQY

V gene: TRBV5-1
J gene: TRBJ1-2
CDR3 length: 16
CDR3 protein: ASSLDFADSAFNYGYT

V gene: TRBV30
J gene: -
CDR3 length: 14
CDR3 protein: AWRHKSGRGIYEQY

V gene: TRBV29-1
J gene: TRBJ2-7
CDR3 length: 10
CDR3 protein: SAGTNSYEQY

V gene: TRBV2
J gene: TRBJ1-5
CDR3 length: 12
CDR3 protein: ASNRGGSNQPQH

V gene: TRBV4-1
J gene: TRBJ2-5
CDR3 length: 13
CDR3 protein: ASSQTTGAPETQY

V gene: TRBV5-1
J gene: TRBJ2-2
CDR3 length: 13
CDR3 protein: ASSLVTNPAGELF

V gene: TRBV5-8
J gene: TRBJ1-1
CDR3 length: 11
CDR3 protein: ASSLGGDTEAF

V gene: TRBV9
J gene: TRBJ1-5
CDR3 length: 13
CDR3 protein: ASSEGGQGSQPQH

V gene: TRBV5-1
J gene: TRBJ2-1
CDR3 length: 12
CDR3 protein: ASSPELSYNEQF

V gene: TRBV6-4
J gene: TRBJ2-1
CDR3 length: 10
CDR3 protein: ASSDREGREF

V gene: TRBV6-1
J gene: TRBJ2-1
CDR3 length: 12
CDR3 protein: ATAADLTYNEQF

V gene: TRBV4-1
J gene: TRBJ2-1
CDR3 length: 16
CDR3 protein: ASSQSISGLGGANEQF

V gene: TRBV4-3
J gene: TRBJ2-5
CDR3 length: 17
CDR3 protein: ASSPGTSGRAIQGETQY

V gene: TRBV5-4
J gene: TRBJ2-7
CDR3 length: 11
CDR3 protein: ASSGQQGYEQY

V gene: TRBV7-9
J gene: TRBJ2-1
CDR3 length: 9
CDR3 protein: ASSLVGEEF

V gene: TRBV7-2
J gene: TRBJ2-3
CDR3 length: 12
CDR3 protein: ASSLPISTDTQY

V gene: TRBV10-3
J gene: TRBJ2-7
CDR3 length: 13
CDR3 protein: AISESGGDTLEQY

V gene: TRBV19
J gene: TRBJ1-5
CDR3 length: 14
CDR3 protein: ASSTWTGKRNQPQH

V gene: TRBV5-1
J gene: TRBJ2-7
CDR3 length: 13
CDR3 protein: ASSLVAGESYEQY

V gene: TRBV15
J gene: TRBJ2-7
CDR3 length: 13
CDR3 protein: ATSRGRGGTYEQY